The 15 T cell receptor beta chains given below trace back to one sample, sequenced in a study of blood T cells in healthy people across ages (dated by TCRdb to the mid-2010s). Libraries were prepared through 5' RACE. Reads for this sample came from an Illumina HiSeq 2500. A second 7 to 11 cycle PCR used a sample-barcoded 5' primer and a J-beta primer mix. The raw public reads went through TCRdb reprocessing: fastp at Q25, MiXCR clone calling, in-frame beta chains kept. A single entry per CDR3 protein holds the most common genes and DNA from its merged rows. In this sample the table shows about 800,000 distinct CDR3 sequences, approximately 25% of which occur a single time. The leading ten clones occupy 3% to 4.5% of the sample. In addition, the sample was reused for a study of T cells of mothers and their children.

Source material: blood. The receptors stem from a boy between 10 and 17 years old in good health.

The chain carries TRBV5-1 and TRBJ2-1; 10 bases match TRBD2. The CDR3 totals 15 residues. Trimming cost V 4 bases and J 9 bases; bases outside gene matches: 10. Germline CDR1 is SGHRS and CDR2 is YFSETQ. The CDR3 spells CASSRTGTSEAEQFF. The CDR3, as DNA: TGCGCCAGCAGCCGAACCGGGACTAGCGAGGCTGAGCAGTTCTTC.

This clonotype came up many times. V and J are TRBV28 and TRBJ2-7, with D perhaps matching TRBD2 (6 bases). CDR1 is MDHEN, CDR2 SYDVKM, per germline. The CDR3 spans 11 residues. V was pared by 7 bases and J by 4 bases, with 8 bases between. The CDR3 bases are TGTGCCAGCACCGGGGGTTACGAGCAGTACTTC. Encoded protein: CASTGGYEQYF.

This clonotype came up a few times. V usage is TRBV29-1 and J usage is TRBJ2-5; TRBD1 matches 10 bases. Per the germline V gene, CDR1 is SQVTM and CDR2 is ANQGSEA. The CDR3 is 15 residues long. V lost 7 bases to trimming and J lost 2 bases; unmatched junction nucleotides: 10. The CDR3 here is CSGLIWDRGQETQYF. The DNA for the CDR3 is TGCAGCGGGTTGATCTGGGACAGGGGTCAAGAGACCCAGTACTTC.

This clonotype was seen only a few times. The chain combines TRBV12-3 or TRBV12-4 with TRBJ2-7; a possible D gene is TRBD1 (5 bases). The CDR3 consists of 12 residues. Trimming pared 1 base from V and 7 bases from J, leaving 8 bases between. CDR3 nucleotide sequence: TGTGCCAGCAGTTTAGGCAGGGTTGAGCAGTACTTC. Translated: CASSLGRVEQYF.

V usage is TRBV7-8 and J usage is TRBJ1-4; D possibly corresponds to TRBD1 (5 bases). V dropped 5 bases and J dropped 0 bases, with 10 bases sitting between them. The CDR3 covers 15 residues. Germline CDR1 is SGHVS and CDR2 is FQNEAQ. CDR3 sequence (DNA): TGTGCCAGCAGCCCGGAGGGGCCAACTAATGAAAAACTGTTTTTT. This codes for CASSPEGPTNEKLFF.

This sequence joins TRBV20-1 and TRBJ2-1; 7 bases line up with TRBD2. V lost 5 bases and J lost 7; bases outside the gene matches: 11. Looked up from germline, CDR1 is DFQATT and CDR2 is SNEGSKA (reference sequence). The CDR3 covers 14 residues. CDR3 coding DNA: TGCAGTGCTCCAGCGGGGACCGTCCTAAATGAGCAGTTCTTC. Its protein is CSAPAGTVLNEQFF.

This clonotype has more than one count but fewer than ten. This chain links TRBV24-1 with TRBJ1-5, with TRBD1 as a possible D gene (5 bases). CDR1 is KGHDR and CDR2 is SFDVKD in the germline V gene. The CDR3 runs 15 residues. With 4 bases removed from V and 3 bases from J, the gap between germline ends came to 12 bases. The CDR3 sequence: CATSEEGRDNQPQHF. Written as DNA, the CDR3 is TGTGCCACCAGTGAGGAGGGGCGAGACAATCAGCCCCAGCATTTT.

This clonotype occurred once. V usage is TRBV28 and J usage is TRBJ2-7; no reliable D call. Trimming removed 5 bases at V and 2 bases at J, with 10 bases between. Germline CDR1 MDHEN, CDR2 SYDVKM. The CDR3 covers 13 residues. The DNA for the CDR3 is TGTGCCAGCAGTCCATGGCCTACCTACGAGCAGTACTTC. Encoded protein: CASSPWPTYEQYF.

This chain joins TRBV20-1 and TRBJ1-4, with 9 nucleotides matching TRBD1. CDR3 length: 15 amino acids. The V gene's germline CDR1 is DFQATT and CDR2 SNEGSKA (reference sequence). Trimming cost V 6 bases and J 2 bases; bases outside gene matches: 7. DNA of the CDR3: TGCAGTGCCCTACAGGGGGCATCGACTAATGAAAAACTGTTTTTT. The encoded protein is CSALQGASTNEKLFF.

The table lists this clonotype with a few counts. This chain links TRBV20-1 with TRBJ2-5; 10 bases line up with TRBD2. Germline V lookup: CDR1 DFQATT, CDR2 SNEGSKA (reference sequence). Trimming cost V 6 bases and J 5 bases; bases outside gene matches: 21. The CDR3 spans 18 residues. CDR3 nucleotides: TGCAGTGCAAACGAGGGGGGATATAGCGGGAGGCCCCTGGAGACCCAGTACTTC. Protein: CSANEGGYSGRPLETQYF.

The CDR3 nucleotides read TGCAGTGCTAGAGGGGAACAGGGGGATTTCTACGAGCAGTACTTC. This encodes CSARGEQGDFYEQYF. The chain is built from TRBV20-1 and TRBJ2-1, with 8 bases aligning to TRBD1. The J call may be mistaken, given a closer DNA end match to TRBJ2-7. The CDR3 spans 15 residues. CDR1 is DFQATT and CDR2 is SNEGSKA in the germline V gene (reference sequence).

The sample holds a few counts of this clonotype. The V and J genes are TRBV11-2 and TRBJ2-5; 9 bases are shared with TRBD1. CDR1 and CDR2 from the germline V gene are SGHAT and FQNNGV. V lost 5 bases to trimming and J lost 3 bases; unmatched junction nucleotides: 4. The CDR3 runs 14 residues. The chain's CDR3 is CASSGDRAKETQYF. CDR3 DNA sequence: TGTGCCAGCAGCGGGGACAGGGCCAAAGAGACCCAGTACTTC.

This clonotype was seen a few times. V is TRBV3-1 and J is TRBJ2-5; TRBD2 aligns across 8 bases. Germline trimming cut 4 bases from V and 5 bases from J; bases unmatched to any gene: 15. The CDR3 sequence is 17 residues long. Germline V gene sequence: CDR1 LGHDT, CDR2 YNNKEL (reference sequence). In DNA, the CDR3 is TGTGCCAGCAGCCGAAACCCGGGGGGGCCCGGCGCCGAGACCCAGTACTTC. This translates into CASSRNPGGPGAETQYF.

This clonotype has more than one count but fewer than ten. Its ends do not fully match the called genes, so a read error is possible. V gene TRBV12-3 or TRBV12-4 combines with J gene TRBJ2-4; 13 bases are a match to TRBD2. The CDR3 sequence is 13 residues long. The CDR3: CASSPLAGGPPFF. CDR3 bases: TGTGCCAGCAGTCCACTAGCGGGGGGGCCTCCATTCTTC.

This clonotype was detected a few times. The V and J genes are TRBV10-3 and TRBJ2-7, with 9 bases fitting TRBD2. V dropped 6 bases and J dropped 3; count of bases not matched to a gene: 6. The length of the CDR3 is 14 residues. Germline V gene sequence: CDR1 ENHRY, CDR2 SYGVKD. CDR3 loop: CAISRTSEDYEQYF. The CDR3 nucleotides read TGTGCCATCAGCCGGACTAGCGAAGACTACGAGCAGTACTTC.